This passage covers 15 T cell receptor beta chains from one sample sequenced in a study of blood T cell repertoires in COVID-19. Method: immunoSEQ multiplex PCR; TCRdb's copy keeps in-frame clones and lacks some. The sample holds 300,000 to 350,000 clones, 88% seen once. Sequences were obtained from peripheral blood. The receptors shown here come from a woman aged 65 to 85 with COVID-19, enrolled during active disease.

The CDR3 sequence is CSASIGTSGANYEQYF. The CDR3 DNA is TGCAGTGCTAGTATCGGGACTAGCGGGGCAAACTACGAGCAGTACTTC. V and J are TRBV20-1 and TRBJ2-7; TRBD2 agrees at 13 bases. J lost 3 bases, V lost 3 bases, and 8 bases had no gene match. From germline, CDR1 is DFQATT and CDR2 SNEGSKA (reference sequence). The CDR3 totals 16 residues.

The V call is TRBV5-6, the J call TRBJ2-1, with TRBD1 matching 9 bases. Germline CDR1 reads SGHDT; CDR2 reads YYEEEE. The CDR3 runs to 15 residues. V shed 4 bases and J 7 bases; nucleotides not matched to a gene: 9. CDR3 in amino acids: CASSPGDRDLNEQFF. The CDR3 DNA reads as TGTGCCAGCAGCCCAGGGGACAGGGACCTTAATGAGCAGTTCTTC.

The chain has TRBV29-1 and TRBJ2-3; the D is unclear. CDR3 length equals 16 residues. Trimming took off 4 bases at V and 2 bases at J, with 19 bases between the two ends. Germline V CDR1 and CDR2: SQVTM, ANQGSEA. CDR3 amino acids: CSVAFSHGSYTDTQYF. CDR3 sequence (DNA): TGCAGCGTTGCATTCTCACATGGCAGTTACACAGATACGCAGTATTTT.

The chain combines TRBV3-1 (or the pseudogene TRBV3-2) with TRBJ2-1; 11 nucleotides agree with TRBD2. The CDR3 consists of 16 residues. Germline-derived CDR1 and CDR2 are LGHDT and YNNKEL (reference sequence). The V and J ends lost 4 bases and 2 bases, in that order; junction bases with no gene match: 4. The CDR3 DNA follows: TGTGCCAGCAGCCTCCTAGCGGGGGGCCCCTACAATGAGCAGTTCTTC. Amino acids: CASSLLAGGPYNEQFF.

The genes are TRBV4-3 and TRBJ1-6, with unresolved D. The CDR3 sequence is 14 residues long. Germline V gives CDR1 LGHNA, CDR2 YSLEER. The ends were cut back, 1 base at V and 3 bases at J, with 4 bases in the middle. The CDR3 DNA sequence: TGCGCCAGCAGCCAAGGTCGCTATAATTCACCCCTCCACTTT. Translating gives CASSQGRYNSPLHF.

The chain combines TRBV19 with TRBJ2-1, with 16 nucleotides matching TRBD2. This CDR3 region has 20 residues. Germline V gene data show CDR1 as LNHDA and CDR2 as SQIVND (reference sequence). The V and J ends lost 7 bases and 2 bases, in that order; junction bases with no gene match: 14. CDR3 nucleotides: TGTGCCAGTACCCTAGCCGGGACTAGCGGGGGGGCCAACACCTACAATGAGCAGTTCTTC. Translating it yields CASTLAGTSGGANTYNEQFF.

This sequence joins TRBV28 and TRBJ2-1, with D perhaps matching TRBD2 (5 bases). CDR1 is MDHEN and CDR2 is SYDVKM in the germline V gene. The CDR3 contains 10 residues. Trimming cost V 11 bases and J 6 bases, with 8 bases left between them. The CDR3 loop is CAAGFNEQFF. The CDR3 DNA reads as TGTGCCGCGGGTTTCAATGAGCAGTTCTTC.

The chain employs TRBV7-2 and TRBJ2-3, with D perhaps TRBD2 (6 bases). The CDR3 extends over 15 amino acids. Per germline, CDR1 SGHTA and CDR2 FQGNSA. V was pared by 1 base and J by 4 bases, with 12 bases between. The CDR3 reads CASSLEGRGPDTQYF. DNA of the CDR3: TGTGCCAGCAGCTTAGAAGGGCGGGGCCCAGATACGCAGTATTTT.

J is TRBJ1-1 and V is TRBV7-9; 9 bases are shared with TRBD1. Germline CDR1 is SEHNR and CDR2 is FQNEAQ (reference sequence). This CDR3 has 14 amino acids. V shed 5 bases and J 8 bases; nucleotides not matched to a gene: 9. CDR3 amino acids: CASSKGQGVREAFF. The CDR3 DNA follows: TGTGCCAGCAGCAAGGGACAGGGAGTACGGGAAGCTTTCTTT.

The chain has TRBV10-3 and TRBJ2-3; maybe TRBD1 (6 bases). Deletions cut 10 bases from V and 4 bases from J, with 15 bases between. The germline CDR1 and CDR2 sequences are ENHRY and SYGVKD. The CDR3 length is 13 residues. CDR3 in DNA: TGTGCCACCATGGCACAGGGCTCAGATACGCAGTATTTT. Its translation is CATMAQGSDTQYF.

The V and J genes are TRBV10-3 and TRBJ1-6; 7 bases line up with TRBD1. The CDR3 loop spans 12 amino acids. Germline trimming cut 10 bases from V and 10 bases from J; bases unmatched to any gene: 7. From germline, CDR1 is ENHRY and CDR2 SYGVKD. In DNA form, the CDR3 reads TGTGCCACCGGGACAGAAGCATCACCCCTCCACTTT. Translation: CATGTEASPLHF.

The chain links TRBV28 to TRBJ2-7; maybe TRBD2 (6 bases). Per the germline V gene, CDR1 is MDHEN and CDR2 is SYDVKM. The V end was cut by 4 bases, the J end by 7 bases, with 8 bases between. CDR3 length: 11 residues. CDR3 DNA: TGTGCCAGCAGTTCAGGACTAGAGCAGTACTTC. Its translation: CASSSGLEQYF.

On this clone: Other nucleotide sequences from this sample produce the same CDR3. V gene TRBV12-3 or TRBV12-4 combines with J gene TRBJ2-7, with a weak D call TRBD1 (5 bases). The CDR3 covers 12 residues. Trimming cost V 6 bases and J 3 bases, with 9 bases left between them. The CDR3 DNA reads TGTGCCAGCAGCCCTGACAGCTACGAGCAGTACTTC. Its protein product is CASSPDSYEQYF.

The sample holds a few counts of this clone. For the CDR3, the DNA is TGTGCCAGCAGCCGGACAGTCGATCAGCCCCAGCATTTT. It encodes CASSRTVDQPQHF. The V call is TRBV2, the J call TRBJ1-5, with D maybe TRBD1 (6 bases). CDR3 size: 13 residues. The V gene's germline CDR1 is SNHLY and CDR2 FYNNEI. The V gene lost 6 bases and the J gene lost 5 bases, with 11 bases spanning the gap.

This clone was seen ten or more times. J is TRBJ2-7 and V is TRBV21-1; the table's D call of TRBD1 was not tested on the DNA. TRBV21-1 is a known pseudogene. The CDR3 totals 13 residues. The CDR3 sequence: CASSNPGWYEQYF. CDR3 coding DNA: TGTGCCAGCAGCAATCCAGGTTGGTACGAGCAGTACTTC.